A single sample gave rise to the 17 T cell receptor beta chains below, sequenced in a study of blood T cells in healthy people across ages (dated by TCRdb to the mid-2010s). The library was built by means of 5' RACE. Sequencing relied on an Illumina HiSeq 2500. A second roughly 6 to 12 cycle PCR used a sample-barcoded 5' primer and a J-beta primer mix. TCRdb reprocessed the public reads (quality trimming at Q25 with fastp, clone calling with MiXCR) and kept in-frame beta chains. All rows with the same CDR3 protein become a single entry with the most common DNA and genes. Counted in this sample were around 1,000,000 distinct CDR3 sequences; almost 25% of them appeared once. The biggest ten clones account for about 0.69% of the sample. This sample also appeared in a second study, on T cells of mothers and their children.

Sequenced: blood. The receptors were sampled from a girl aged 2-10 years in good health.

In its sample, this clonotype was seen a few times. The chain recombines TRBV3-1 with TRBJ1-6; maybe TRBD1 (5 bases). The CDR3 loop spans 17 amino acids. The germline V and J ends were trimmed by 1 base and 9 bases, with 19 bases remaining between them. The germline V gene has CDR1 LGHDT and CDR2 YNNKEL (reference sequence). The DNA of the CDR3 is TGTGCCAGCAGCCAAGGGGACCGGGTCCAGAGGGGTTCACCCCTCCACTTT. This codes for CASSQGDRVQRGSPLHF.

In this sample, this clonotype turned up a few times. V and J are TRBV29-1 and TRBJ1-2; D is perhaps TRBD1 (5 bases). Germline V lookup: CDR1 SQVTM, CDR2 ANQGSEA. The CDR3 loop spans 12 amino acids. Trimming cost V 5 bases and J 3 bases, with 10 bases left between them. The DNA for the CDR3 is TGCAGCGTTCTGACAGAAGACTATGGCTACACCTTC. This gives the protein CSVLTEDYGYTF. Filled out from reference TRBV29-1 and TRBJ1-2, the complete variable domain reads SAVISQKPSRDICQRGTSLTIQCQVDSQVTMMFWYRQQPGQSLTLIATANQGSEATYESGFVIDKFPISRPNLTFSTLTVSNMSPEDSSIYLCSVLTEDYGYTFGSGTRLTVV.

This clonotype was seen a few times. The CDR3 sequence is CASSQDRTGGHHQPQHF. CDR3 nucleotide sequence: TGCGCCAGCAGCCAAGACAGGACAGGGGGCCATCATCAGCCCCAGCATTTT. The chain has TRBV4-3 and TRBJ1-5; 11 positions match TRBD1. Unmatched junction bases numbered 6, after V lost 0 bases and J lost 5 bases. Germline V CDR1 and CDR2: LGHNA, YSLEER. There are 17 residues in the CDR3.

This clonotype was seen more than once but under ten times. V and J are TRBV29-1 and TRBJ1-2, with 10 bases that match TRBD1. CDR3 length equals 12 residues. Trimming took 7 bases from V and 10 from J; bases not matched to a gene: 9. Germline V gene lookup returns CDR1 SQVTM and CDR2 ANQGSEA. CDR3: CSANQGQGNYTF. For the CDR3, the DNA is TGCAGCGCCAACCAGGGACAGGGGAACTACACCTTC. Full variable domain (rest looked up from reference TRBV29-1 and TRBJ1-2): SAVISQKPSRDICQRGTSLTIQCQVDSQVTMMFWYRQQPGQSLTLIATANQGSEATYESGFVIDKFPISRPNLTFSTLTVSNMSPEDSSIYLCSANQGQGNYTFGSGTRLTVV.

This clonotype was picked up a small number of times. V is TRBV4-3 and J is TRBJ2-5; 9 nucleotides align to TRBD2. The CDR3 sequence is 14 residues long. Unmatched junction bases numbered 3, after V lost 0 bases and J lost 7 bases. The germline gives CDR1 LGHNA, CDR2 YSLEER. The CDR3 coding sequence is TGCGCCAGCAGCCAAGAGCGGGGGGGCGGGACCCAGTACTTC. It specifies CASSQERGGGTQYF.

A note on this clonotype: One end of the junction fails to match germline, which may point to a read error. The genes are TRBV28 and TRBJ1-6; D gene uncertain. The germline V gene encodes CDR1 MDHEN and CDR2 SYDVKM. The CDR3 is 15 amino acids. CDR3 nucleotide sequence: TGTGCCAGCAGCCCCAGAAGCTCCTGTAATTCACCCCTCCACTTT. Protein sequence: CASSPRSSCNSPLHF. Drawing the rest from reference TRBV28 and TRBJ1-6, the complete variable domain is DVKVTQSSRYLVKRTGEKVFLECVQDMDHENMFWYRQDPGLGLRLIYFSYDVKMKEKGDIPEGYSVSREKKERFSLILESASTNQTSMYLCASSPRSSCNSPLHFGNGTRLTVT.

Worth noting for this clonotype: The junction differs from germline at one of its ends, possibly a read error. The chain recombines TRBV6-1 with TRBJ1-6; D gene ambiguous. The CDR3 has 11 residues. Looked up from germline, CDR1 is MNHNS and CDR2 is SASEGT. CDR3 nucleotide sequence: TGCGGAACTGGCATGGGCTCACCCCTCCACTTT. This encodes CGTGMGSPLHF.

This clonotype showed up just a few times. The V and J genes are TRBV4-3 and TRBJ1-1, with D possibly TRBD1 on 5 matching bases. The CDR3 has 16 amino acids. Deletions cut 0 bases from V and 8 bases from J, with 19 bases between. Germline V gene sequence: CDR1 LGHNA, CDR2 YSLEER. CDR3 coding DNA: TGCGCCAGCAGCCAAGATCGGCTGGGACTTCCAACCGAAGCTTTCTTT. It is translated as CASSQDRLGLPTEAFF.

The chain recombines TRBV10-3 with TRBJ1-1; D call uncertain. Germline CDR1 is ENHRY and CDR2 is SYGVKD. Trimming stripped 7 bases from V and 0 bases from J, with 12 bases between. The CDR3 has 14 amino acids. The CDR3 DNA reads as TGTGCCATCATAGGCGAGAGGATGAACACTGAAGCTTTCTTT. Translation gives CAIIGERMNTEAFF.

This clonotype has a handful of counts. The J gene is TRBJ1-3, the V gene TRBV18; no clear D gene. Germline CDR1 KGHSH, CDR2 LQKENI. The CDR3 is 12 amino acids. V lost 2 bases to trimming and J lost 7 bases, with 6 bases between them. CDR3 sequence reads: CASSPNTNTIYF. The CDR3, as DNA: TGTGCCAGCTCACCAAACACCAACACCATATATTTT.

The V gene is TRBV7-9, the J gene TRBJ1-6, with 9 bases that match TRBD1. The CDR3 extends over 14 amino acids. CDR1 is SEHNR and CDR2 is FQNEAQ in the germline V gene (reference sequence). V gave up 5 bases and J gave up 10 bases; unmatched junction bases: 6. Here the CDR3 DNA reads TGTGCCAGCAGCCCGGACAGGGGAGGCTCACCCCTCCACTTT. Its translation is CASSPDRGGSPLHF. Variable domain in full (rest from reference TRBV7-9 and TRBJ1-6): DTGVSQNPRHKITKRGQNVTFRCDPISEHNRLYWYRQTLGQGPEFLTYFQNEAQLEKSRLLSDRFSAERPKGSFSTLEIQRTEQGDSAMYLCASSPDRGGSPLHFGNGTRLTVT.

A word on this clonotype: This likely comes from a read error, as the CDR3 has no conserved phenylalanine or tryptophan at its end. It is unclear where the CDR3 begins or ends on the DNA, so no DNA is shown, and the CDR3 is as TCRdb lists it. V gene TRBV12-3 or TRBV12-4 combines with J gene TRBJ2-3; the D call in the table, TRBD2, was not verified against the DNA. With termini counted, the CDR3 has 14 amino acids. This CDR3 is CASSSEVSTDTEYS.

The CDR3 DNA follows: TGTGCCAGCAAAGCGGCAGGCGACCTCTCTGGGGCCAACGTCCTGACTTTC. It is translated as CASKAAGDLSGANVLTF. This chain joins TRBV3-1 and TRBJ2-6; weak D call: TRBD2 (5 bases). The CDR3 loop spans 17 amino acids. CDR1 and CDR2 from the germline V gene are LGHDT and YNNKEL (reference sequence). Trimming took 7 bases from V and 0 from J, leaving 16 bases between them.

The J gene is TRBJ2-4, the V gene TRBV5-1; 10 nucleotides agree with TRBD2. This CDR3 contains 16 residues. Germline V lookup: CDR1 SGHRS, CDR2 YFSETQ. The junction had 2 bases not matched to a gene; V was cut back by 0 bases and J by 2 bases. The CDR3 region is CASSLGAGGTKNIQYF. CDR3 nucleotide sequence: TGCGCCAGCAGCTTGGGAGCGGGAGGGACCAAAAACATTCAGTACTTC.

V gene TRBV3-1 combines with J gene TRBJ2-1; 10 bases are a match to TRBD2. Per the germline V gene, CDR1 is LGHDT and CDR2 is YNNKEL (reference sequence). V was clipped by 0 bases and J by 3 bases; unmatched bases: 2. The CDR3 length is 16 residues. CDR3 region: CASSQDASGSYNEQFF. DNA for the CDR3: TGTGCCAGCAGCCAAGACGCTAGCGGGAGCTACAATGAGCAGTTCTTC.

CDR3 sequence (DNA): TGCAGTGCCCCGGGCAGGGGGAGAAGGCAATCTGAAGGCCCTGAAGCTTTCTTT. Its protein is CSAPGRGRRQSEGPEAFF. V and J are TRBV20-1 and TRBJ1-1; 7 nucleotides line up with TRBD1. CDR3 size: 18 residues. Trimming cost V 6 bases and J 6 bases; bases outside gene matches: 25. Per germline, CDR1 DFQATT and CDR2 SNEGSKA (reference sequence).

The V call is TRBV28, the J call TRBJ2-6, with D uncertain. V gave up 6 bases and J gave up 0 bases, with 18 bases separating them. CDR1 MDHEN and CDR2 SYDVKM come from the germline V gene. The CDR3 contains 18 residues. For the CDR3, the DNA is TGTGCCAGCAGAGCGCCCGGGCCTCACCACTCTGGGGCCAACGTCCTGACTTTC. It specifies CASRAPGPHHSGANVLTF. The full variable domain, its missing parts supplied by reference TRBV28 and TRBJ2-6, is DVKVTQSSRYLVKRTGEKVFLECVQDMDHENMFWYRQDPGLGLRLIYFSYDVKMKEKGDIPEGYSVSREKKERFSLILESASTNQTSMYLCASRAPGPHHSGANVLTFGAGSRLTVL.